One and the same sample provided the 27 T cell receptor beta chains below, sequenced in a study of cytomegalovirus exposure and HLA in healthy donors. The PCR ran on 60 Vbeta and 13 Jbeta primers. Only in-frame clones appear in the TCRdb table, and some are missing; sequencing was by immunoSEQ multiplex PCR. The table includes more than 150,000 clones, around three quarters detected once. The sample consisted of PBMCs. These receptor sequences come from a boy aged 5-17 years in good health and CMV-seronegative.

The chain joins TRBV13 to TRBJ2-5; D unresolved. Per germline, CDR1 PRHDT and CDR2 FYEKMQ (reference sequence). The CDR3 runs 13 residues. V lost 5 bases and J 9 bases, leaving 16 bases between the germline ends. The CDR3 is CASSQQGARSQYF. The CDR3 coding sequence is TGTGCCAGCAGCCAACAAGGCGCGAGGTCCCAGTACTTC.

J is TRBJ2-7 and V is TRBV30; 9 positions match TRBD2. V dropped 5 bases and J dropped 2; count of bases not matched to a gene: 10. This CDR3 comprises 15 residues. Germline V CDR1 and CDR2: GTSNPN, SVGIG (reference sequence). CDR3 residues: CAWAPEAGGTYEQYF. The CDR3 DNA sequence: TGTGCCTGGGCGCCTGAAGCGGGAGGAACCTACGAGCAGTACTTC.

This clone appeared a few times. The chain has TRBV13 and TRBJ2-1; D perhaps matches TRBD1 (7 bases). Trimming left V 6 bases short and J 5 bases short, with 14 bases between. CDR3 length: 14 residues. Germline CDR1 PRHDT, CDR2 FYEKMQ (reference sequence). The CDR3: CASSRLGGHNEQFF. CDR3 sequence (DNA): TGTGCCAGCAGTAGACTAGGGGGCCACAATGAGCAGTTCTTC.

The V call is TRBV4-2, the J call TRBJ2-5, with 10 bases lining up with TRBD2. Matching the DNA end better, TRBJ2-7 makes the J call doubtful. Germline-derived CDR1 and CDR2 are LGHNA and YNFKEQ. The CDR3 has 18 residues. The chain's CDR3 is CASSQDLGASGRGYEQYF. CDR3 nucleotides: TGTGCCAGCAGCCAAGATCTTGGGGCTAGCGGGAGAGGTTACGAGCAGTACTTC.

CDR3 coding DNA: TGTGCCAGCATCGGACAGGGGGGAGGCTGCGAGCAGTACTTC. Translation gives CASIGQGGGCEQYF. This rearrangement joins TRBV2 to TRBJ2-7, with 10 bases identical to TRBD1. The CDR3 loop spans 14 amino acids. With 7 bases clipped from V and 6 bases from J, the junction kept 9 bases outside the gene matches. Germline lookup yields CDR1 SNHLY and CDR2 FYNNEI.

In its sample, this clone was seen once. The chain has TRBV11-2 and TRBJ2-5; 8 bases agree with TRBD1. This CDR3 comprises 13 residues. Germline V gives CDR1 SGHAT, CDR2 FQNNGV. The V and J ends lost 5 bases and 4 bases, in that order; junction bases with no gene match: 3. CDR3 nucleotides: TGTGCCAGCAGCCAGGGGGCTAGAGAGACCCAGTACTTC. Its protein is CASSQGARETQYF.

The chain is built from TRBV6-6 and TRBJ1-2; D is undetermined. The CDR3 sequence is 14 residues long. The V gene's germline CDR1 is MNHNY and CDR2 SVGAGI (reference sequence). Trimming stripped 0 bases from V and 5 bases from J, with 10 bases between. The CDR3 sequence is CASSYSSTEYGYTF. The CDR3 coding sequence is TGTGCCAGCAGTTACTCATCTACAGAATATGGCTACACCTTC.

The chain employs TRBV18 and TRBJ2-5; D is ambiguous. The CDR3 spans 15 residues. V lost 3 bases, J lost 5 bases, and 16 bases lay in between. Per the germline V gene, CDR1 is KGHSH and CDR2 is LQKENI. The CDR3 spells CASSPVLSPEETQYF. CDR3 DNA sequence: TGTGCCAGCTCACCGGTTCTGAGCCCCGAGGAGACCCAGTACTTC.

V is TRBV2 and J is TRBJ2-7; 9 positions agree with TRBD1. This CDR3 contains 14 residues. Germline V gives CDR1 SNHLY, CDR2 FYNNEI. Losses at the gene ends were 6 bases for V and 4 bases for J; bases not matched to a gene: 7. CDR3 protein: CASRITGGRYEQYF. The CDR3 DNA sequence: TGTGCCAGCAGGATTACAGGGGGCCGATACGAGCAGTACTTC.

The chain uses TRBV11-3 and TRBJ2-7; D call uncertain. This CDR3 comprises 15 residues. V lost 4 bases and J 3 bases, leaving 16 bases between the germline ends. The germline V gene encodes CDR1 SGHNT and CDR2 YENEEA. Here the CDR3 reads CASSSESGSYYEQYF. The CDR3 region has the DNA TGTGCCAGCAGCTCCGAATCCGGGTCTTACTACGAGCAGTACTTC.

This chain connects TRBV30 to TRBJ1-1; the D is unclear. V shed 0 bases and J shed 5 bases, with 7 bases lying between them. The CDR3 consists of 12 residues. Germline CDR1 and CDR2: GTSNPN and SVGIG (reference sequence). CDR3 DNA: TGTGCCTGGAGTGTACATGTGACTGAAGCTTTCTTT. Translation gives CAWSVHVTEAFF.

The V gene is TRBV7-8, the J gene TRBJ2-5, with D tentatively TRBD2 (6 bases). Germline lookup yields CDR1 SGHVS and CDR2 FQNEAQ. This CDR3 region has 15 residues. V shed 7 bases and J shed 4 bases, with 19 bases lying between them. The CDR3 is CASTLRGRDPETQYF. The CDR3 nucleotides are TGTGCCAGCACCCTTCGAGGGCGGGACCCAGAGACCCAGTACTTC.

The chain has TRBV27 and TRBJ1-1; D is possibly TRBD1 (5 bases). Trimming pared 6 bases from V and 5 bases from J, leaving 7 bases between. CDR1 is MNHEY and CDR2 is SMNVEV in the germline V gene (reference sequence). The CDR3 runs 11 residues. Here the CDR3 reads CASRGGTEAFF. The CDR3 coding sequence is TGTGCCAGCAGGGGGGGGACTGAAGCTTTCTTT.

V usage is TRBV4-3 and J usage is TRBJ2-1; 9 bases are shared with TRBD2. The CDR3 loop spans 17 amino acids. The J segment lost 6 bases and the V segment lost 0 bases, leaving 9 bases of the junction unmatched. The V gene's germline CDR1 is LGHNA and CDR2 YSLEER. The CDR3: CASSQDLSSGRFNEQFF. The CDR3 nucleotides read TGCGCCAGCAGCCAAGATCTTTCCAGCGGGAGGTTCAATGAGCAGTTCTTC.

The CDR3, as DNA: TGTGCCAGCACCCTAGGGCCGGGGGTTGAGCAGTACTTC. It encodes CASTLGPGVEQYF. The chain recombines TRBV27 with TRBJ2-7; weak D call: TRBD2 (6 bases). The germline V and J ends were trimmed by 7 bases and 7 bases, with 17 bases remaining between them. CDR3 size: 13 residues. The germline CDR1 and CDR2 sequences are MNHEY and SMNVEV (reference sequence).

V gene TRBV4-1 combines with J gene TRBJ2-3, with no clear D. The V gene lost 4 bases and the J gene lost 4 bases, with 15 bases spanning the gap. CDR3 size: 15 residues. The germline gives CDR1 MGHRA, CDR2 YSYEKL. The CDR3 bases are TGCGCCAGCAGCCCCTCGTATGAGGAAGCAGATACGCAGTATTTT. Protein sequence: CASSPSYEEADTQYF.

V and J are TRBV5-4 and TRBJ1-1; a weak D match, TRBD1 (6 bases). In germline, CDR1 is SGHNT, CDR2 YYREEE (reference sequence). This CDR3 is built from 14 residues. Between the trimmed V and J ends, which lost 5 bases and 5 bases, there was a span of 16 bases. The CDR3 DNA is TGTGCCAGCAGTATACTGTGGGGGCGGACTGAAGCTTTCTTT. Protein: CASSILWGRTEAFF.

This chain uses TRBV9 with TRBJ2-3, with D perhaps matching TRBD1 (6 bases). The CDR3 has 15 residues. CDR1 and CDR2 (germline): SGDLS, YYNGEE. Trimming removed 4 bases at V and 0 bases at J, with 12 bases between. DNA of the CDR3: TGTGCCAGCAGCCCTGGACAGATTAGCACAGATACGCAGTATTTT. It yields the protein CASSPGQISTDTQYF.

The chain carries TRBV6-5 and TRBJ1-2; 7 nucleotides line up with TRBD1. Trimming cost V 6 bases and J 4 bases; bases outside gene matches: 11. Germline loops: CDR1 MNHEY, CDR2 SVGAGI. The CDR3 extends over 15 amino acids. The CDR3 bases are TGTGCCAGCAGCCGTAAGGGTGCAGGGGGCTATGGCTACACCTTC. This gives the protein CASSRKGAGGYGYTF.

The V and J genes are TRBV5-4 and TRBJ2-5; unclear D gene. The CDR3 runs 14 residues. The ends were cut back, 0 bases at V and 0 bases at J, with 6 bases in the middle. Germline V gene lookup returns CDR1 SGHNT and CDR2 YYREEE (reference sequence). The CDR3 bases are TGTGCCAGCAGCTTGGTCCAGTACCAAGAGACCCAGTACTTC. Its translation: CASSLVQYQETQYF. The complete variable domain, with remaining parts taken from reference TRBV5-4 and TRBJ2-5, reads ETGVTQSPTHLIKTRGQQVTLRCSSQSGHNTVSWYQQALGQGPQFIFQYYREEENGRGNFPPRFSGLQFPNYSSELNVNALELDDSALYLCASSLVQYQETQYFGPGTRLLVL.

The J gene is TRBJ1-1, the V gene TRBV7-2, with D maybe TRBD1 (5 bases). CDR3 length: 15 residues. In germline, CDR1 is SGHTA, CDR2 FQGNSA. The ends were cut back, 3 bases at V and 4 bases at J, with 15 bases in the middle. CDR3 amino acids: CASSLAGWVRTEAFF. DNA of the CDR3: TGTGCCAGCAGCTTGGCAGGGTGGGTTCGCACTGAAGCTTTCTTT.

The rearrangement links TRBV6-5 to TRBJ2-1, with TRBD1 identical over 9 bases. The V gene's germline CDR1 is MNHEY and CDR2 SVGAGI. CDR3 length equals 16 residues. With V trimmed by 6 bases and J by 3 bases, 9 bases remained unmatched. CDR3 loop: CASSYAGTGIYNEQFF. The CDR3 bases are TGTGCCAGCAGCTACGCCGGGACAGGGATCTACAATGAGCAGTTCTTC.

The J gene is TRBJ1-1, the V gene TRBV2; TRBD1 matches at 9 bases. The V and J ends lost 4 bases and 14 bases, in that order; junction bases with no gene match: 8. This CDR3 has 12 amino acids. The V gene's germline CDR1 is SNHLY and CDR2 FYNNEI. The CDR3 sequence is CASSGTGDVNFF. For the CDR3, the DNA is TGTGCCAGCAGTGGGACAGGGGACGTCAACTTCTTT.

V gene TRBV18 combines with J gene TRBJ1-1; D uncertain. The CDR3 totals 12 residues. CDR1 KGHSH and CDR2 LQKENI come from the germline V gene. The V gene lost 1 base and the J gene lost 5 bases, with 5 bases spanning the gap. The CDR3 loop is CASSPRETEAFF. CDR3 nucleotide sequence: TGTGCCAGCTCACCACGGGAGACTGAAGCTTTCTTT.

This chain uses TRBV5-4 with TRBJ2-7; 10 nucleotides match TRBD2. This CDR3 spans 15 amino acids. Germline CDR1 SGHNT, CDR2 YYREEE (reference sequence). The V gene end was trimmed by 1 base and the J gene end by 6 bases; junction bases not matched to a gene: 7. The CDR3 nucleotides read TGTGCCAGCAGCTTGTATGGGGGACTAGCGTTCGAGCAGTACTTC. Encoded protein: CASSLYGGLAFEQYF.

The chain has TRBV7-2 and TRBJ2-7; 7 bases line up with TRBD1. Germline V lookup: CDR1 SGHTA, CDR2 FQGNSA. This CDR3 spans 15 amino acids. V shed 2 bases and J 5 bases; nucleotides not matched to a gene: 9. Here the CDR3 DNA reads TGTACCAGCAGCTTAAGACAGGGCGCAGCTAACGAGCAGTACTTC. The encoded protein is CTSSLRQGAANEQYF.

DNA of the CDR3: TGTGCCAGCAGCTCGGACAGGGACTCACCCCTCCACTTT. Protein sequence: CASSSDRDSPLHF. This sequence joins TRBV5-4 and TRBJ1-6; 8 nucleotides line up with TRBD1. V lost 3 bases, J lost 10 bases, and 3 bases stayed unmatched. CDR1 SGHNT and CDR2 YYREEE come from the germline V gene (reference sequence). CDR3 length equals 13 residues.